The clone carrying this T cell receptor beta chain was detected a few times. Its target is unknown. The method was immunoSEQ multiplex PCR; TCRdb's version includes in-frame clones alone and lacks a portion of them. Here the sample spans 100,000 to 110,000 clones, less than 90% being singletons. This sample is drawn from a study of graft-versus-host responses after intestinal transplantation. With 3 bases clipped from V and 1 base from J, the junction kept 4 bases outside the gene matches. CDR1 is SGHRS, CDR2 YFSETQ, per germline. The CDR3 length is 16 residues. General study findings and limits: Peak levels of circulating GvH clones tracked with early post-transplant HvG declines.

The sequencing here drew on unstimulated CD4+ T cells sorted from spleen or lymph node cells, taken before transplant. The sequence came from a human donor who was the organ donor for an intestinal transplant. The rearrangement joins TRBV5-1 to TRBJ2-1, with TRBD2 identical over 10 bases. The CDR3 region is CASSSISGGSYNEQFF. The CDR3, as DNA: TGCGCCAGCAGCTCAATTAGCGGGGGGTCCTACAATGAGCAGTTCTTC.